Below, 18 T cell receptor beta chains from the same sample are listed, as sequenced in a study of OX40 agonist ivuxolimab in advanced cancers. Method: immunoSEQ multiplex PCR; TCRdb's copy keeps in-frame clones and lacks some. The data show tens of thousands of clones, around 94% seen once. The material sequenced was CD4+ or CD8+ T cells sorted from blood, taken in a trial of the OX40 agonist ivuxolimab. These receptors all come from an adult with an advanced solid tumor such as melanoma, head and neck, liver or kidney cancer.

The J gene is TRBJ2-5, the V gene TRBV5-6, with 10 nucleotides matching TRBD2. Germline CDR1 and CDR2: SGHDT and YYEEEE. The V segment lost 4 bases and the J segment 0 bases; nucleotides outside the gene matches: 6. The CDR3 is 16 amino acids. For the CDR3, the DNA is TGTGCCAGCAGCGCAGCGCTAGCGGGGGACCAAGAGACCCAGTACTTC. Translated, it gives CASSAALAGDQETQYF.

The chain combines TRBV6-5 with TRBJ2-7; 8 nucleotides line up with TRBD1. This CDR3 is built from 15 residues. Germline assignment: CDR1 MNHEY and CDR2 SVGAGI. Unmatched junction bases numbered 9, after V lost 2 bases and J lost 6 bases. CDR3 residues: CASSYPGQGIAEQYF. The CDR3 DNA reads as TGTGCCAGCAGTTACCCCGGACAGGGCATCGCCGAGCAGTACTTC.

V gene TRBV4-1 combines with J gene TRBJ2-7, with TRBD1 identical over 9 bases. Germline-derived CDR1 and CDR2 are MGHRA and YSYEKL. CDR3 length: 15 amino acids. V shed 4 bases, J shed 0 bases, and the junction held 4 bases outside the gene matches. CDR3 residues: CASSLKTGGSYEQYF. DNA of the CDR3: TGCGCCAGCAGCCTTAAGACAGGGGGCTCCTACGAGCAGTACTTC.

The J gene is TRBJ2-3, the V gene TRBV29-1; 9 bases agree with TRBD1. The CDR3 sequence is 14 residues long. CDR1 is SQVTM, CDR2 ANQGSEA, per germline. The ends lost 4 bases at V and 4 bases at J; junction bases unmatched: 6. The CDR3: CSVVYRGPSDTQYF. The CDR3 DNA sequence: TGCAGCGTTGTATACAGGGGGCCATCAGATACGCAGTATTTT.

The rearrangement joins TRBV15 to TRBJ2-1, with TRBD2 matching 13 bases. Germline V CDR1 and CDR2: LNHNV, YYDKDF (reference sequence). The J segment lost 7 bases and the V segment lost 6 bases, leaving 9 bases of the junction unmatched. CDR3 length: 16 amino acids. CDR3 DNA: TGTGCCACCAGTAGGACTAGCGGGAGAGGGGGGAATGAGCAGTTCTTC. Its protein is CATSRTSGRGGNEQFF.

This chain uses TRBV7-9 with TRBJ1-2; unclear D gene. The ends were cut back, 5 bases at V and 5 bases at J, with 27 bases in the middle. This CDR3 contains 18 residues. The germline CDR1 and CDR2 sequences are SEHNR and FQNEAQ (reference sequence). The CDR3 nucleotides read TGTGCCAGCAGCCCCCGGGCCATCGGAAACCCCCAAGTTTATGGCTACACCTTC. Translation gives CASSPRAIGNPQVYGYTF.

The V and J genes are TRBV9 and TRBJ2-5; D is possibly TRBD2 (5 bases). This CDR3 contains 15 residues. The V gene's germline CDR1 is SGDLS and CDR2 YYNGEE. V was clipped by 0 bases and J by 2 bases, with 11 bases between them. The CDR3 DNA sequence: TGTGCCAGCAGCGTAGTCAGCGGCCAACAAGAGACCCAGTACTTC. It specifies CASSVVSGQQETQYF. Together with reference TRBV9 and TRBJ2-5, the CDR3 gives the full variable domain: DSGVTQTPKHLITATGQRVTLRCSPRSGDLSVYWYQQSLDQGLQFLIQYYNGEERAKGNILERFSAQQFPDLHSELNLSSLELGDSALYFCASSVVSGQQETQYFGPGTRLLVL.

In DNA form, the CDR3 reads TGTGCCAGCAGTTGGGGGGACAGGGAAGCAGATACGCAGTATTTT. This codes for CASSWGDREADTQYF. V gene TRBV28 combines with J gene TRBJ2-3; TRBD1 agrees at 9 bases. Germline CDR1 is MDHEN and CDR2 is SYDVKM. Germline trimming cut 4 bases from V and 4 bases from J; bases unmatched to any gene: 6. The CDR3 length is 15 residues.

The chain's CDR3 is CASSDSTIVGLSSATTGELFF. As DNA, the CDR3 is TGTGCCAGCAGTGACTCGACGATTGTAGGACTAAGCTCCGCAACCACCGGGGAGCTGTTTTTT. The rearrangement joins TRBV6-4 to TRBJ2-2; a weak D match, TRBD2 (6 bases). V lost 0 bases to trimming and J lost 4 bases, with 27 bases between them. This CDR3 is 21 amino acids long. Germline assignment: CDR1 MRHNA and CDR2 SNTAGT.

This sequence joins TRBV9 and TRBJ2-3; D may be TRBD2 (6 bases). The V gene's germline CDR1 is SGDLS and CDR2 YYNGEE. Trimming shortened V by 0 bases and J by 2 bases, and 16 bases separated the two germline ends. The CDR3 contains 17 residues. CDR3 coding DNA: TGTGCCAGCAGCGTAGATCGACTAGTAGTTGACACAGATACGCAGTATTTT. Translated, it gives CASSVDRLVVDTDTQYF.

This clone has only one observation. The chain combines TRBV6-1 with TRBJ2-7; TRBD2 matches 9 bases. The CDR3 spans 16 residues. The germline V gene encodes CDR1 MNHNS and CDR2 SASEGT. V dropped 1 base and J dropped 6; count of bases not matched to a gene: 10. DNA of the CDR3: TGTGCCAGCAGTGAAGTTGGCGGGGGGGCAGGCCTCGAGCAGTACTTC. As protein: CASSEVGGGAGLEQYF.

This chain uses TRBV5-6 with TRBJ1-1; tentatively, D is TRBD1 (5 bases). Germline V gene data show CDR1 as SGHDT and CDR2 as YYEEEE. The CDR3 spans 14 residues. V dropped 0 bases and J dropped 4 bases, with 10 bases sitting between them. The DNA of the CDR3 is TGTGCCAGCAGCTTGGAAGGGGCGGGCACTGAAGCTTTCTTT. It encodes CASSLEGAGTEAFF. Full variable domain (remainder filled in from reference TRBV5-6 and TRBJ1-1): DAGVTQSPTHLIKTRGQQVTLRCSPKSGHDTVSWYQQALGQGPQFIFQYYEEEERQRGNFPDRFSGHQFPNYSSELNVNALLLGDSALYLCASSLEGAGTEAFFGQGTRLTVV.

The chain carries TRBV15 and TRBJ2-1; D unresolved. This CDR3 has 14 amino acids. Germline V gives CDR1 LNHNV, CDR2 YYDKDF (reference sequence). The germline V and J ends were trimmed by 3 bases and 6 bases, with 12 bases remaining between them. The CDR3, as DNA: TGTGCCACCAGCAGTCCCGGCCCCCTCAATGAGCAGTTCTTC. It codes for CATSSPGPLNEQFF. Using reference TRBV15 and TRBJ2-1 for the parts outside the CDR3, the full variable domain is DAMVIQNPRYQVTQFGKPVTLSCSQTLNHNVMYWYQQKSSQAPKLLFHYYDKDFNNEADTPDNFQSRRPNTSFCFLDIRSPGLGDTAMYLCATSSPGPLNEQFFGPGTRLTVL.

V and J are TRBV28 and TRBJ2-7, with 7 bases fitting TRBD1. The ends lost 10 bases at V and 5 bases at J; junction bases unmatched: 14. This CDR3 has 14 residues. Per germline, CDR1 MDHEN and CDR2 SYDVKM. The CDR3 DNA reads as TGTGCCACCTCGGATAACAGGGGAAGCGACGAGCAGTACTTC. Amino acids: CATSDNRGSDEQYF. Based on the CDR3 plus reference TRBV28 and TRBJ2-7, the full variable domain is DVKVTQSSRYLVKRTGEKVFLECVQDMDHENMFWYRQDPGLGLRLIYFSYDVKMKEKGDIPEGYSVSREKKERFSLILESASTNQTSMYLCATSDNRGSDEQYFGPGTRLTVT.

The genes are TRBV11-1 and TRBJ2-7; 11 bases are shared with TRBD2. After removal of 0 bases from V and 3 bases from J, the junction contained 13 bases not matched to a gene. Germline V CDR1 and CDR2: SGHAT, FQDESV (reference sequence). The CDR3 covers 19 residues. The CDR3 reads CASSLAGRAGTSGDYEQYF. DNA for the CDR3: TGTGCCAGCAGCTTAGCGGGCAGGGCCGGGACTAGCGGCGACTACGAGCAGTACTTC.

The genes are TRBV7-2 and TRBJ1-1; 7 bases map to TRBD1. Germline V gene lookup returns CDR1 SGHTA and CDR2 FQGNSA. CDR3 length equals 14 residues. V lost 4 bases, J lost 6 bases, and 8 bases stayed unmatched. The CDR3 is CASSYRGGAAEAFF. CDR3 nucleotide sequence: TGTGCCAGCAGCTACAGAGGGGGCGCGGCTGAAGCTTTCTTT.

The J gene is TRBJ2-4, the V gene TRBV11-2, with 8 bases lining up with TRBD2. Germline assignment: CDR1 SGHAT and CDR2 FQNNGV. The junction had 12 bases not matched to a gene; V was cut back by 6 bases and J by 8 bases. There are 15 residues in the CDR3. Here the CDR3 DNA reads TGTGCCAGCAGTCTCCCGGGGGGGACCGGAGACATTCAGTACTTC. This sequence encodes CASSLPGGTGDIQYF. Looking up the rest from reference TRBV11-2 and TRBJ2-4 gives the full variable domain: EAGVAQSPRYKIIEKRQSVAFWCNPISGHATLYWYQQILGQGPKLLIQFQNNGVVDDSQLPKDRFSAERLKGVDSTLKIQPAKLEDSAVYLCASSLPGGTGDIQYFGAGTRLSVL.

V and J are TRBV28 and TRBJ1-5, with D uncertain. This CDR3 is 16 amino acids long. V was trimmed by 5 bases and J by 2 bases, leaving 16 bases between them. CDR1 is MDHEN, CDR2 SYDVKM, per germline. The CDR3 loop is CASSQRGPVGNQPQHF. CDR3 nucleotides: TGTGCCAGCAGTCAGAGAGGACCGGTAGGCAATCAGCCCCAGCATTTT.